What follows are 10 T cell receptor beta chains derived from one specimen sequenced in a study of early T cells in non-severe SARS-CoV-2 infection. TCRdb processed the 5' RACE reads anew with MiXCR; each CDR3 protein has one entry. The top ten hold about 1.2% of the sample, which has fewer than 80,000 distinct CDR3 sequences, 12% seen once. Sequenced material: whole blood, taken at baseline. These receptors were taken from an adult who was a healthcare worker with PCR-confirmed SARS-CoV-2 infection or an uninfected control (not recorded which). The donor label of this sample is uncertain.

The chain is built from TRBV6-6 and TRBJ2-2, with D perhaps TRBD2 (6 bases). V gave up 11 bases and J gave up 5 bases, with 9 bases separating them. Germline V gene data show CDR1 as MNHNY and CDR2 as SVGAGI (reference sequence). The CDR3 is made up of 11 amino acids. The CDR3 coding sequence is TGTGCCGCGGGGCAGACCGGGGAGCTGTTTTTT. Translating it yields CAAGQTGELFF.

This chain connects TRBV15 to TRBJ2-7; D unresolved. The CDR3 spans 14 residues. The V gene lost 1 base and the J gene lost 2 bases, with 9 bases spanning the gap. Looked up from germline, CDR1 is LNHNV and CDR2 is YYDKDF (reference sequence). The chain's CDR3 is CATSRVYSTYEQYV. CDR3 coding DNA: TGTGCCACCAGCAGAGTGTACAGTACCTACGAGCAGTACGTC.

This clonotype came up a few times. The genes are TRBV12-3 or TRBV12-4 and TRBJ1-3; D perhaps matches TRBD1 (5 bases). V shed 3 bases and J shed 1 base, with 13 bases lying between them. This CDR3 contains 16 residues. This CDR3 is CASSFGGILSGNTIYF. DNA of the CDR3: TGTGCCAGCAGTTTCGGGGGGATTCTGTCTGGAAACACCATATATTTT.

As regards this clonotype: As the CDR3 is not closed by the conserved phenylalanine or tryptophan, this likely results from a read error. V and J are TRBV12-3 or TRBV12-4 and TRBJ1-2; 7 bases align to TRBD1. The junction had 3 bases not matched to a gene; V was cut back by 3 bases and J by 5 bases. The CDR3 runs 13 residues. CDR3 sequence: CASSLGTVYGYTC. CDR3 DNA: TGTGCCAGCAGTTTGGGGACAGTTTATGGCTACACCTGC.

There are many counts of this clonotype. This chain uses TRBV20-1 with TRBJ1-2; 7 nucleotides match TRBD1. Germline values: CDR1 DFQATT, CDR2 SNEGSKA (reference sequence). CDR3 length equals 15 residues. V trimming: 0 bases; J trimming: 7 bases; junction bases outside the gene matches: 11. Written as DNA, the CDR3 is TGCAGTGCTAGAGACGATGGAGACAGGGCTGGTGGCTACACCTTC. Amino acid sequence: CSARDDGDRAGGYTF.

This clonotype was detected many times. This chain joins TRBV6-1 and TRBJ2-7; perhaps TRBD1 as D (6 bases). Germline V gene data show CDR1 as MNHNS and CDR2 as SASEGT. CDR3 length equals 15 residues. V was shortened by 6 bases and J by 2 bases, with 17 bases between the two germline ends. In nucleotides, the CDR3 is TGTGCCAGCAGGCCACTGGACAGAAGAACCTACGAGCAGTACGTC. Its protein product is CASRPLDRRTYEQYV.

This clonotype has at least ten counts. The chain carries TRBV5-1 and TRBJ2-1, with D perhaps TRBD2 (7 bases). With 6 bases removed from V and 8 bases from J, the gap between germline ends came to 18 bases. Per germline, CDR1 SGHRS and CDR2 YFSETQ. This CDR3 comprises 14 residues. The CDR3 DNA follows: TGCGCCAGCAACCCGGGGGGCACGGAAGATGAGCAGTTCTTC. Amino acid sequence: CASNPGGTEDEQFF.

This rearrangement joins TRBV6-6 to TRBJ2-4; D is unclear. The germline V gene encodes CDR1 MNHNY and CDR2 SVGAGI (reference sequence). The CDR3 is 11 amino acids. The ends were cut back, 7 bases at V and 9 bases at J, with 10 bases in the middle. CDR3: CASTSLGIQYF. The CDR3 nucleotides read TGTGCCAGCACCAGTCTCGGCATTCAGTACTTC.

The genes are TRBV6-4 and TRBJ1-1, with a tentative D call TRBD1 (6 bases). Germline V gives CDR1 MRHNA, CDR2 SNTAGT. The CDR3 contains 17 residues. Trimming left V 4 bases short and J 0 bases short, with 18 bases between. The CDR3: CASSAVYGGPLNTEAFF. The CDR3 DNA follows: TGTGCCAGCAGTGCGGTATACGGGGGGCCCTTGAACACTGAAGCTTTCTTT.

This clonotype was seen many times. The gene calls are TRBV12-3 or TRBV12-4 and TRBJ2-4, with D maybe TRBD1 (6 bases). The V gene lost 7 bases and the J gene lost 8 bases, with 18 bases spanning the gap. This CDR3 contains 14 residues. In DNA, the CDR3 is TGTGCCAGCACATTGTCCTTGACAGGTTACATTCAGTACTTC. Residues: CASTLSLTGYIQYF.